The text below deals with one T cell receptor (beta chain). This sample is part of a study of blood T cell repertoires in COVID-19. The wider study: The samples span acute and convalescent COVID-19 from the United States, Italy and Spain.

Trimming took off 0 bases at V and 6 bases at J, with 9 bases between the two ends. From germline, CDR1 is SGDLS and CDR2 YYNGEE. The CDR3 totals 14 residues. TCRdb's copy holds only in-frame clones and misses some; the assay was immunoSEQ multiplex PCR. The sample lists a few hundred thousand clones; around 87% were seen once. Sample: peripheral blood. This sequence originates from a woman aged 50 to 65 with acute or convalescent COVID-19. This chain links TRBV9 with TRBJ2-2; unclear D gene. This chain's CDR3 is CASSVGGPSGELFF. The DNA of the CDR3 is TGTGCCAGCAGCGTAGGCGGCCCCTCCGGGGAGCTGTTTTTT.